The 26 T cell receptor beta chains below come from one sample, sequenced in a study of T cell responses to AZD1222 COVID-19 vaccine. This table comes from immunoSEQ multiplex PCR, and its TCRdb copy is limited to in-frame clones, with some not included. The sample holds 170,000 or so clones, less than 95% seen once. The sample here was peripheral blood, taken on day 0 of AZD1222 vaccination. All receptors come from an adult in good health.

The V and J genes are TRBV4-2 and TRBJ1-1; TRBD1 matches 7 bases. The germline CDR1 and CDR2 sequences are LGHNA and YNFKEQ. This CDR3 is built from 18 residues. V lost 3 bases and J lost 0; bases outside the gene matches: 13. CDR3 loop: CASSQHQQGRGMNTEAFF. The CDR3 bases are TGTGCCAGCAGCCAGCATCAACAGGGGCGAGGGATGAACACTGAAGCTTTCTTT.

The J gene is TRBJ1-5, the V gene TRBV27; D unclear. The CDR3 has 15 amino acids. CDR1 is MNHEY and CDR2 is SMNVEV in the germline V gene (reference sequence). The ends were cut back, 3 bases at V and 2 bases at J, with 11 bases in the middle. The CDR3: CASSFSPRGNQPQHF. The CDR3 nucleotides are TGTGCCAGCAGTTTTTCTCCGAGGGGCAATCAGCCCCAGCATTTT.

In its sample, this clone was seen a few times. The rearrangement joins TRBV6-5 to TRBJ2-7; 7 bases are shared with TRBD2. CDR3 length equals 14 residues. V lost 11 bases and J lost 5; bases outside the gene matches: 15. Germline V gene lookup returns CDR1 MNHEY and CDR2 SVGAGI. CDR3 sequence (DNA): TGTGCCTCCGGAGTAGAGCGGGGTTTCCACGAGCAGTACTTC. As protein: CASGVERGFHEQYF.

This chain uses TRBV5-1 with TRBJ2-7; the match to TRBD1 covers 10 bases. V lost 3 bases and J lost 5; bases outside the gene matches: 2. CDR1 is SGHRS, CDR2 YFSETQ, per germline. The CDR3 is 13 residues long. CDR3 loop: CASSYGTGDEQYF. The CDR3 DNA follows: TGCGCCAGCAGCTACGGGACAGGGGACGAGCAGTACTTC. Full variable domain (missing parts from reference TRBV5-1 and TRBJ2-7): KAGVTQTPRYLIKTRGQQVTLSCSPISGHRSVSWYQQTPGQGLQFLFEYFSETQRNKGNFPGRFSGRQFSNSRSEMNVSTLELGDSALYLCASSYGTGDEQYFGPGTRLTVT.

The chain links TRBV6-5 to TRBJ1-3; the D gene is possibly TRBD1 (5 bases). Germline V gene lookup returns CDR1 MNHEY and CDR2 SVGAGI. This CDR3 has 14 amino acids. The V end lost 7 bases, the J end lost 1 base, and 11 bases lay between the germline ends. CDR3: CASTTGTSGNTIYF. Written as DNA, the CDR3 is TGTGCCAGCACCACAGGAACTTCTGGAAACACCATATATTTT.

The CDR3 DNA reads TGTGCCAGCAGCCAAGATCGAGAGGGTCCCTACAATGAGCAGTTCTTC. Its protein product is CASSQDREGPYNEQFF. This chain connects TRBV4-2 to TRBJ2-1; D is possibly TRBD2 (5 bases). From germline, CDR1 is LGHNA and CDR2 YNFKEQ. The CDR3 has 16 residues. V lost 0 bases and J 2 bases, leaving 11 bases between the germline ends.

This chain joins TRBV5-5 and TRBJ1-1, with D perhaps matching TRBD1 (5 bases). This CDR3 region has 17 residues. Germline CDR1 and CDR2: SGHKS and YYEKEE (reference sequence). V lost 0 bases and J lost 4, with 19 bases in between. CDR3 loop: CASSLGRSWGMGTEAFF. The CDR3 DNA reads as TGTGCCAGCAGCTTGGGGAGGTCATGGGGGATGGGCACTGAAGCTTTCTTT.

CDR3 nucleotide sequence: TGTGCCAGCAGCCAACTCGACAGACACTATGGCTACACCTTC. Its translation: CASSQLDRHYGYTF. The rearrangement uses TRBV6-5 and TRBJ1-2, with D perhaps matching TRBD1 (5 bases). The CDR3 is made up of 14 amino acids. The ends were cut back, 6 bases at V and 3 bases at J, with 14 bases in the middle. The V gene's germline CDR1 is MNHEY and CDR2 SVGAGI.

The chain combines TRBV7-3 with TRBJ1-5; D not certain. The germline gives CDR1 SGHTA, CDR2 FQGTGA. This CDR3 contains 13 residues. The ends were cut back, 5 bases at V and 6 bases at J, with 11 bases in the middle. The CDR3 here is CASSLMDGQPQHF. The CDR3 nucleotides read TGTGCCAGCAGCCTCATGGACGGTCAGCCCCAGCATTTT.

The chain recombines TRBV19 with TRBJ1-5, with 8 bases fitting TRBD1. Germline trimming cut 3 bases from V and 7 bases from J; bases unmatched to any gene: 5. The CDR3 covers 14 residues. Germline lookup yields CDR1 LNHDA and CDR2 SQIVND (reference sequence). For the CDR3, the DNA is TGTGCCAGTAGTATCCAGGGGGCGCGACAGCCCCAGCATTTT. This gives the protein CASSIQGARQPQHF.

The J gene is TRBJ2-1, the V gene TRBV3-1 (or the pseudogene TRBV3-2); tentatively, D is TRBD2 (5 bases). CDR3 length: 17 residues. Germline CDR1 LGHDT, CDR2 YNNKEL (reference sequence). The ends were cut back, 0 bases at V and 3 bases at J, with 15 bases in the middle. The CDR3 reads CASSQDVLGLYYNEQFF. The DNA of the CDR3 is TGTGCCAGCAGCCAAGATGTTCTCGGACTTTACTACAATGAGCAGTTCTTC.

The CDR3 nucleotides are TGCAGCGTGGGGGAGGGGACAGATACGCAGTATTTT. This encodes CSVGEGTDTQYF. The chain employs TRBV29-1 and TRBJ2-3; TRBD2 agrees at 7 bases. Germline assignment: CDR1 SQVTM and CDR2 ANQGSEA. Germline trimming cut 6 bases from V and 3 bases from J; bases unmatched to any gene: 3. This CDR3 has 12 residues.

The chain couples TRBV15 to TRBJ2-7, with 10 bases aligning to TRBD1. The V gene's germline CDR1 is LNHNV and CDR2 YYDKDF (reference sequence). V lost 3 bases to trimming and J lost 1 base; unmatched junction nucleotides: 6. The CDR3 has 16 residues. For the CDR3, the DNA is TGTGCCACCAGCAGCGAGGACAGGGGGGGATCCTACGAGCAGTACTTC. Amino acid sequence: CATSSEDRGGSYEQYF.

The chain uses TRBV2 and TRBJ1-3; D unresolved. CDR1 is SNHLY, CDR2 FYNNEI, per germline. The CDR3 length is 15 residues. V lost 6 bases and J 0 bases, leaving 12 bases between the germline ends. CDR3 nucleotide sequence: TGTGCCAGCAGGGCAGGAGTTTTCTCTGGAAACACCATATATTTT. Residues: CASRAGVFSGNTIYF.

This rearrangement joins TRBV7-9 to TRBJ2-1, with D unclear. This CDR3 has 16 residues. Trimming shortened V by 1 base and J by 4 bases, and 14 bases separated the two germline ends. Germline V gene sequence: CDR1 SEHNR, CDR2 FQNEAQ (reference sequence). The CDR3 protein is CASSLGFGVEYNEQFF. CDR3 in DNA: TGTGCCAGCAGCTTAGGGTTTGGGGTGGAATACAATGAGCAGTTCTTC.

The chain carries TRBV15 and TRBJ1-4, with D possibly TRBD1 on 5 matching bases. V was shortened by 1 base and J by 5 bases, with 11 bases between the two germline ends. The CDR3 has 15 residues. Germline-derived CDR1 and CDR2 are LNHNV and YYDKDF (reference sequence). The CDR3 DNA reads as TGTGCCACCAGCAGAGCCGGGACGGCAAATGAAAAACTGTTTTTT. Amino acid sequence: CATSRAGTANEKLFF.

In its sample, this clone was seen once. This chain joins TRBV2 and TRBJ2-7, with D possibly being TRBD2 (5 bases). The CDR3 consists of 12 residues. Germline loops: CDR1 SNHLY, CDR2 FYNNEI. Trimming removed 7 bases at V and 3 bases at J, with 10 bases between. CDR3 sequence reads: CASKDGNYEQYF. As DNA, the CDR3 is TGTGCCAGCAAGGACGGGAACTACGAGCAGTACTTC.

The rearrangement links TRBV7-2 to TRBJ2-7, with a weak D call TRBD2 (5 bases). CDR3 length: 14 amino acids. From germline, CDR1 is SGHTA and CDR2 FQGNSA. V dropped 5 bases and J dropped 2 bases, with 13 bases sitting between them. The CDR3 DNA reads TGTGCCAGCAGCCCAATTGGAGGACCCTACGAGCAGTACTTC. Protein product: CASSPIGGPYEQYF.

The CDR3 sequence is CATSRGTATATNEKLFF. DNA of the CDR3: TGTGCCACCAGCAGAGGGACAGCCACTGCAACTAATGAAAAACTGTTTTTT. The chain employs TRBV15 and TRBJ1-4; perhaps TRBD1 as D (6 bases). Germline CDR1 and CDR2: LNHNV and YYDKDF (reference sequence). The CDR3 has 17 residues. Trimming pared 1 base from V and 0 bases from J, leaving 12 bases between.

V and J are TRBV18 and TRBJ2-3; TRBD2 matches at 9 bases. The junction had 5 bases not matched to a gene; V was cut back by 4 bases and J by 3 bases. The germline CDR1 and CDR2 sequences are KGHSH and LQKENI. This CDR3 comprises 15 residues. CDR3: CASSLSGGRTDTQYF. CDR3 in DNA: TGTGCCAGCTCACTCAGCGGGGGGAGGACAGATACGCAGTATTTT. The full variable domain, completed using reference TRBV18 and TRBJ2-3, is NAGVMQNPRHLVRRRGQEARLRCSPMKGHSHVYWYRQLPEEGLKFMVYLQKENIIDESGMPKERFSAEFPKEGPSILRIQQVVRGDSAAYFCASSLSGGRTDTQYFGPGTRLTVL.

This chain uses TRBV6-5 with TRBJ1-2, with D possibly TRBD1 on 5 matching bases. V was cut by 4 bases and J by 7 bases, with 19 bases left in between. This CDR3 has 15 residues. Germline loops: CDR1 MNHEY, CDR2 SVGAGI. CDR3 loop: CASSSSGSARGGYTF. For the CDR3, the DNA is TGTGCCAGCAGTTCATCTGGGAGTGCAAGGGGTGGCTACACCTTC.

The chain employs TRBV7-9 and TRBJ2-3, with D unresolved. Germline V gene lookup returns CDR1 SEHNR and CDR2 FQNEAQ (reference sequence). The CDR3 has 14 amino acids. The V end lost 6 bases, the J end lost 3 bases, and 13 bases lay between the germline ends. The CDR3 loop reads CASSGPVRTDTQYF. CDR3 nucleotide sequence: TGTGCCAGCAGTGGACCAGTGAGGACAGATACGCAGTATTTT. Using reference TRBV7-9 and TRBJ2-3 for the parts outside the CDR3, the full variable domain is DTGVSQNPRHKITKRGQNVTFRCDPISEHNRLYWYRQTLGQGPEFLTYFQNEAQLEKSRLLSDRFSAERPKGSFSTLEIQRTEQGDSAMYLCASSGPVRTDTQYFGPGTRLTVL.

In DNA form, the CDR3 reads TGTGCCAGCTCACCCGGGACAATGAACACTGAAGCTTTCTTT. Translated: CASSPGTMNTEAFF. The rearrangement uses TRBV18 and TRBJ1-1; D might be TRBD1 (6 bases). The CDR3 is made up of 14 amino acids. V gave up 3 bases and J gave up 0 bases, with 8 bases separating them. Germline values: CDR1 KGHSH, CDR2 LQKENI.

This chain's CDR3 is CASRRTMAYEQYF. Here the CDR3 DNA reads TGTGCCAGCAGGCGTACCATGGCCTACGAGCAGTACTTC. This sequence joins TRBV11-3 and TRBJ2-7; D remains unclear. Germline lookup yields CDR1 SGHNT and CDR2 YENEEA. The V and J ends lost 6 bases and 2 bases respectively, with 11 bases between them. The length of the CDR3 is 13 residues.

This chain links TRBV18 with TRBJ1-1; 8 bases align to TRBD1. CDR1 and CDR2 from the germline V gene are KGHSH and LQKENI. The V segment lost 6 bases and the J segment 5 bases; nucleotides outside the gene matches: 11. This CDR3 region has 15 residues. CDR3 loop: CASSWTGRDWTEAFF. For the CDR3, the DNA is TGTGCCAGCTCTTGGACAGGGAGGGATTGGACTGAAGCTTTCTTT.

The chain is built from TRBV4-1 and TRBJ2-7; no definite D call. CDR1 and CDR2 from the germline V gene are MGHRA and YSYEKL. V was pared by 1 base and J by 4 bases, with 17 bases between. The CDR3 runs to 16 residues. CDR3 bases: TGCGCCAGCAGCCAAGGTCCGGGCAGAGAGACATACGAGCAGTACTTC. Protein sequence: CASSQGPGRETYEQYF.